The 32 T cell receptor beta chains below come from one sample, sequenced in a study of shared T cell receptors in the human thymus. Using immunoSEQ multiplex PCR, the repertoire was profiled, and TCRdb retains in-frame clones only, with some absent. The sample has hundreds of thousands of clones, around 87% seen once. Another study also made use of these data, one on human thymus T cells.

The sequenced sample was thymocytes. These receptors were taken from a boy less than two years old with a congenital heart defect.

The rearrangement links TRBV4-3 to TRBJ2-2; TRBD1 agrees at 7 bases. V was clipped by 4 bases and J by 5 bases; unmatched bases: 7. The germline V gene encodes CDR1 LGHNA and CDR2 YSLEER. The CDR3 totals 15 residues. The CDR3 protein is CASSLNLDRTGELFF. The CDR3 nucleotides are TGCGCCAGCAGCCTGAATCTGGACAGGACCGGGGAGCTGTTTTTT.

The sample holds a few counts of this clone. V and J are TRBV28 and TRBJ1-1; D is ambiguous. The V end lost 5 bases, the J end lost 8 bases, and 9 bases lay between the germline ends. The germline V gene has CDR1 MDHEN and CDR2 SYDVKM. The CDR3 length is 11 residues. As DNA, the CDR3 is TGTGCCAGCAGTCAGAACCTCGAAGCTTTCTTT. As protein: CASSQNLEAFF.

V and J are TRBV14 and TRBJ1-1, with 7 bases identical to TRBD1. Trimming at V came to 1 base and at J to 3 bases, leaving 5 bases not matched to a gene. The CDR3 extends over 15 amino acids. Germline V gives CDR1 SGHDN, CDR2 FVKESK. The CDR3 DNA follows: TGTGCCAGCAGCCAAGGTCGACAGGGAGACACTGAAGCTTTCTTT. It yields the protein CASSQGRQGDTEAFF.

The chain employs TRBV9 and TRBJ1-4; D is perhaps TRBD1 (5 bases). V lost 0 bases, J lost 7 bases, and 13 bases lay in between. This CDR3 is built from 15 residues. The germline CDR1 and CDR2 sequences are SGDLS and YYNGEE. The CDR3 bases are TGTGCCAGCAGCGTAGGTTTGGGGCGGGGTGAAAAACTGTTTTTT. Protein sequence: CASSVGLGRGEKLFF.

For this clone: The identical CDR3 is also encoded by other nucleotide sequences in the sample. The V call is TRBV2, the J call TRBJ1-4, with TRBD1 matching over 9 bases. Germline trimming cut 6 bases from V and 8 bases from J; bases unmatched to any gene: 7. This CDR3 comprises 14 residues. CDR1 is SNHLY and CDR2 is FYNNEI in the germline V gene. In DNA, the CDR3 is TGTGCCAGCAGCGAACAGGGGGCGGGAGAAAAACTGTTTTTT. This encodes CASSEQGAGEKLFF.

The V call is TRBV28, the J call TRBJ2-7; 7 nucleotides match TRBD1. CDR3 length equals 16 residues. Germline V gene sequence: CDR1 MDHEN, CDR2 SYDVKM. Germline trimming cut 2 bases from V and 0 bases from J; bases unmatched to any gene: 7. The CDR3 loop reads CASSLRRTGPSYEQYF. In DNA form, the CDR3 reads TGTGCCAGCAGTTTAAGGAGGACAGGTCCCTCCTACGAGCAGTACTTC.

This chain joins TRBV6-5 and TRBJ2-2; D gene unclear. The germline gives CDR1 MNHEY, CDR2 SVGAGI. The CDR3 loop spans 14 amino acids. The V end lost 0 bases, the J end lost 2 bases, and 4 bases lay between the germline ends. CDR3 nucleotide sequence: TGTGCCAGCAGTTACTCGACAAACACCGGGGAGCTGTTTTTT. This sequence encodes CASSYSTNTGELFF.

This sequence joins TRBV30 and TRBJ1-1; no reliable D call. This CDR3 region has 16 residues. V was trimmed by 0 bases and J by 5 bases, leaving 19 bases between them. Per the germline V gene, CDR1 is GTSNPN and CDR2 is SVGIG (reference sequence). The CDR3 DNA follows: TGTGCCTGGAGTGTACGCGCTTTTCCGAGGGAGACTGAAGCTTTCTTT. This gives the protein CAWSVRAFPRETEAFF.

This chain uses TRBV15 with TRBJ2-2; 8 bases line up with TRBD2. Germline values: CDR1 LNHNV, CDR2 YYDKDF (reference sequence). The ends lost 2 bases at V and 0 bases at J; junction bases unmatched: 11. This CDR3 is built from 19 residues. CDR3 bases: TGTGCCACCAGCAGACGCCTACGTAGGACTAGCTCGAACACCGGGGAGCTGTTTTTT. This gives the protein CATSRRLRRTSSNTGELFF.

This sequence joins TRBV2 and TRBJ2-7, with D possibly being TRBD1 (7 bases). This CDR3 has 13 amino acids. Germline lookup yields CDR1 SNHLY and CDR2 FYNNEI. With 8 bases removed from V and 2 bases from J, the gap between germline ends came to 13 bases. The chain's CDR3 is CASEAGQPYEQYF. For the CDR3, the DNA is TGTGCCAGCGAGGCGGGACAGCCCTACGAGCAGTACTTC.

This sequence joins TRBV6-4 and TRBJ2-3; 7 positions match TRBD2. Germline V CDR1 and CDR2: MRHNA, SNTAGT. J lost 3 bases, V lost 5 bases, and 5 bases had no gene match. The CDR3 contains 14 residues. The CDR3 loop is CASSPGTTTDTQYF. CDR3 sequence (DNA): TGTGCCAGCAGTCCCGGGACTACTACAGATACGCAGTATTTT.

As DNA, the CDR3 is TGTGCCAGCAGTATGACTAGCGGGAGCTCCTACGAGCAGTACTTC. This sequence encodes CASSMTSGSSYEQYF. The V gene is TRBV6-5, the J gene TRBJ2-7, with 12 bases lining up with TRBD2. This CDR3 region has 15 residues. Germline V lookup: CDR1 MNHEY, CDR2 SVGAGI. V trimming: 5 bases; J trimming: 0 bases; junction bases outside the gene matches: 2.

This chain connects TRBV18 to TRBJ1-2; D is possibly TRBD1 (5 bases). Germline assignment: CDR1 KGHSH and CDR2 LQKENI. The CDR3 is 13 amino acids. V lost 2 bases and J lost 6, with 10 bases in between. As DNA, the CDR3 is TGTGCCAGCTCACCATCAGGGATCGATGGCTACACCTTC. This gives the protein CASSPSGIDGYTF.

The chain couples TRBV29-1 to TRBJ2-3; the match to TRBD2 covers 8 bases. Germline values: CDR1 SQVTM, CDR2 ANQGSEA. CDR3 length equals 15 residues. J lost 1 base, V lost 6 bases, and 9 bases had no gene match. The CDR3 region is CSVAGTRARTDTQYF. CDR3 coding DNA: TGCAGCGTCGCCGGGACTAGGGCCCGCACAGATACGCAGTATTTT.

V usage is TRBV5-6 and J usage is TRBJ2-7, with D tentatively TRBD1 (6 bases). Trimming removed 3 bases from V and 2 bases from J, with 18 bases in between. CDR3 length: 16 residues. Germline V gene sequence: CDR1 SGHDT, CDR2 YYEEEE. The CDR3 region has the DNA TGTGCCAGCAGCTCCTGGACAGTCGGACAACCCTACGAGCAGTACTTC. It translates to CASSSWTVGQPYEQYF. The variable domain in full, with the rest retrieved from reference TRBV5-6 and TRBJ2-7, is DAGVTQSPTHLIKTRGQQVTLRCSPKSGHDTVSWYQQALGQGPQFIFQYYEEEERQRGNFPDRFSGHQFPNYSSELNVNALLLGDSALYLCASSSWTVGQPYEQYFGPGTRLTVT.

This sequence joins TRBV4-3 and TRBJ2-7, with 11 positions matching TRBD2. This CDR3 contains 15 residues. The V and J ends lost 4 bases and 3 bases, in that order; junction bases with no gene match: 5. CDR1 LGHNA and CDR2 YSLEER come from the germline V gene. This CDR3 reads CASSPTLAGVYEQYF. CDR3 sequence (DNA): TGCGCCAGCAGCCCTACACTAGCGGGAGTCTACGAGCAGTACTTC.

For the CDR3, the DNA is TGTGCCACCCAGAGGGAGGGCATGAACACTGAAGCTTTCTTT. This translates into CATQREGMNTEAFF. The J gene is TRBJ1-1, the V gene TRBV10-3; no definite D call. This CDR3 is 14 amino acids long. V was shortened by 10 bases and J by 0 bases, with 15 bases between the two germline ends. Germline V gene data show CDR1 as ENHRY and CDR2 as SYGVKD.

The V and J genes are TRBV12-5 and TRBJ1-2; 9 nucleotides align to TRBD1. Germline CDR1 LGHNT, CDR2 FRNRAP. This CDR3 has 14 amino acids. After removal of 1 base from V and 14 bases from J, the junction contained 11 bases not matched to a gene. The CDR3 is CASGLEQPTGGVTF. CDR3 coding DNA: TGTGCTAGTGGTTTGGAGCAGCCGACAGGGGGGGTGACCTTC.

The V call is TRBV4-3, the J call TRBJ2-1, with 12 nucleotides matching TRBD2. The ends lost 0 bases at V and 7 bases at J; junction bases unmatched: 4. There are 16 residues in the CDR3. The germline V gene encodes CDR1 LGHNA and CDR2 YSLEER. CDR3 DNA: TGCGCCAGCAGCCAAGATAGAACTAGCGGGAGGAATGAGCAGTTCTTC. Translation gives CASSQDRTSGRNEQFF.

For the CDR3, the DNA is TGCGCCAGCAGCTCGGAAGGGGGCCGCCTAGCAGATACGCAGTATTTT. Protein product: CASSSEGGRLADTQYF. The chain uses TRBV5-1 and TRBJ2-3, with 7 bases fitting TRBD1. V lost 3 bases, J lost 4 bases, and 11 bases stayed unmatched. Germline loops: CDR1 SGHRS, CDR2 YFSETQ. The CDR3 extends over 16 amino acids.

The chain recombines TRBV4-3 with TRBJ2-2, with D tentatively TRBD1 (5 bases). The CDR3 runs to 17 residues. In germline, CDR1 is LGHNA, CDR2 YSLEER. Between the trimmed V and J ends, which lost 0 bases and 2 bases, there was a span of 13 bases. The CDR3 protein is CASSQDSPGPNTGELFF. The CDR3 DNA reads TGCGCCAGCAGCCAAGATTCGCCAGGGCCCAACACCGGGGAGCTGTTTTTT.

A single count supports this clone. The rearrangement uses TRBV19 and TRBJ1-2; 9 bases match TRBD1. Trimming removed 1 base from V and 6 bases from J; junction bases left unmatched: 6. Germline CDR1 is LNHDA and CDR2 is SQIVND (reference sequence). CDR3 length equals 15 residues. The CDR3 nucleotides are TGTGCCAGTAGTATAGTGGGACAGGGCAGTGATGGCTACACCTTC. Translated: CASSIVGQGSDGYTF.

The V call is TRBV4-3, the J call TRBJ2-1; TRBD1 might be the D (5 bases). The germline V gene encodes CDR1 LGHNA and CDR2 YSLEER. V gave up 1 base and J gave up 4 bases, with 11 bases separating them. CDR3 length: 15 amino acids. The CDR3 here is CASSQADRLYNEQFF. The CDR3 DNA sequence: TGCGCCAGCAGCCAAGCCGACAGATTATACAATGAGCAGTTCTTC.

This chain joins TRBV5-1 and TRBJ2-1, with 9 bases lining up with TRBD2. CDR3 size: 16 residues. Germline V lookup: CDR1 SGHRS, CDR2 YFSETQ. V shed 4 bases, J shed 4 bases, and the junction held 9 bases outside the gene matches. The CDR3 DNA reads TGCGCCAGCAGCCGAGGGCGGGGGGGGCCGTACAATGAGCAGTTCTTC. This sequence encodes CASSRGRGGPYNEQFF.

The genes are TRBV2 and TRBJ2-6; the D gene is possibly TRBD1 (7 bases). The V and J ends lost 7 bases and 8 bases respectively, with 15 bases between them. This CDR3 has 14 residues. Germline loops: CDR1 SNHLY, CDR2 FYNNEI. CDR3 sequence: CASTGGTAPNVLTF. Here the CDR3 DNA reads TGTGCCAGCACCGGAGGGACAGCCCCCAACGTCCTGACTTTC.

The chain uses TRBV5-4 and TRBJ1-1; maybe TRBD1 (6 bases). The CDR3 length is 15 residues. Looked up from germline, CDR1 is SGHNT and CDR2 is YYREEE (reference sequence). V was clipped by 5 bases and J by 1 base, with 15 bases between them. The CDR3 is CASSRQGIGNTEAFF. CDR3 sequence (DNA): TGTGCCAGCAGTAGGCAGGGGATAGGGAACACTGAAGCTTTCTTT.

The chain is built from TRBV27 and TRBJ2-4, with D possibly TRBD2 on 7 matching bases. Germline V gene data show CDR1 as MNHEY and CDR2 as SMNVEV (reference sequence). V was clipped by 0 bases and J by 0 bases, with 15 bases between them. CDR3 length: 18 residues. CDR3 amino acids: CASSLSRGGGGAKNIQYF. In DNA form, the CDR3 reads TGTGCCAGCAGTTTATCGAGGGGGGGCGGGGGAGCCAAAAACATTCAGTACTTC.

The genes are TRBV6-1 and TRBJ1-2; D may be TRBD1 (5 bases). Trimming removed 1 base at V and 5 bases at J, with 11 bases between. This CDR3 has 14 residues. Germline assignment: CDR1 MNHNS and CDR2 SASEGT. DNA of the CDR3: TGTGCCAGCAGTGAAGGCAGGGCCGAATATGGCTACACCTTC. Translated, it gives CASSEGRAEYGYTF.

This sequence joins TRBV19 and TRBJ2-2, with D tentatively TRBD1 (6 bases). There are 20 residues in the CDR3. Germline CDR1 is LNHDA and CDR2 is SQIVND (reference sequence). Trimming removed 8 bases from V and 2 bases from J, with 30 bases in between. The CDR3 reads CASGHSPQGYSTSNTGELFF. As DNA, the CDR3 is TGTGCCAGTGGCCACTCACCACAGGGTTACAGCACCTCAAACACCGGGGAGCTGTTTTTT.

The gene calls are TRBV11-2 and TRBJ1-1; TRBD1 agrees at 7 bases. Trimming at V came to 1 base and at J to 5 bases, leaving 4 bases not matched to a gene. This CDR3 is built from 14 residues. Per germline, CDR1 SGHAT and CDR2 FQNNGV. The CDR3 sequence: CASSLGVTGTEAFF. The CDR3 DNA reads TGTGCCAGCAGCTTAGGGGTGACAGGGACTGAAGCTTTCTTT.

The J gene is TRBJ2-7, the V gene TRBV7-2, with D possibly matching TRBD1 (6 bases). Looked up from germline, CDR1 is SGHTA and CDR2 is FQGNSA. Trimming pared 3 bases from V and 5 bases from J, leaving 14 bases between. The CDR3 covers 14 residues. CDR3 sequence (DNA): TGTGCCAGCAGCTTCTACGGACAGTCCCACGAGCAGTACTTC. Its protein is CASSFYGQSHEQYF.

V gene TRBV4-3 combines with J gene TRBJ1-4, with a weak D call TRBD1 (5 bases). Trimming took 0 bases from V and 7 from J, leaving 21 bases between them. CDR1 is LGHNA and CDR2 is YSLEER in the germline V gene. CDR3 length: 18 residues. CDR3 in DNA: TGCGCCAGCAGCCAAGATTTGGGACGCGCCCTGGGGGGTGAAAAACTGTTTTTT. Its protein is CASSQDLGRALGGEKLFF.